This is a list of T cell receptor beta chains from one sample in a study of T cell changes during pregnancy in multiple sclerosis. Repertoires were generated with immunoSEQ multiplex PCR, while TCRdb's copy carries only in-frame clones and drops some. The sample shows roughly 90,000 clones, approximately 89% of them seen only once. The sample here was peripheral blood, taken before pregnancy. The receptors were gathered from a female donor with multiple sclerosis, enrolled in a pregnancy study. The CDR3 runs from the conserved cysteine through the conserved F or W. The D gene is left open where the match is weak. Only some rows state a clone size, as once, few, many or a class for expanded clones.

TRBJ2-1	18	-	once	TRBV30	TGTGCCTGGACTAGGGGACAGGGGACTAGCGGTTACTACAATGAGCAGTTCTTC	CAWTRGQGTSGYYNEQFF
TRBJ2-1	14	TRBD1	-	TRBV11-2	TGTGCCAGCAGCCCGTCGGACAGGTACAATGAGCAGTTCTTC	CASSPSDRYNEQFF
TRBJ1-4	15	TRBD1	-	TRBV2	TGTGCCAGCAGTATGGAACAGGGGACCTATGAAAAACTGTTTTTT	CASSMEQGTYEKLFF
TRBJ1-3	14	-	-	TRBV6-5	TGTGCCAGCAGAAAAACAGGGACCGGAAACACCATATATTTT	CASRKTGTGNTIYF
TRBJ2-7	16	TRBD1	-	TRBV12-5	TGTGCTAGTGGTTTGGGAGACAGGGGGTTCGCCTACGAGCAGTACTTC	CASGLGDRGFAYEQYF
TRBJ2-7	15	TRBD2	-	TRBV19	TGTGCCAGTAGTATGCTAGCGGGAGGGTTCTACGAGCAGTACTTC	CASSMLAGGFYEQYF
TRBJ2-2	16	TRBD2	-	TRBV2	TGTGCCAGCACGCTTAGCGGGGGCGGGAACACCGGGGAGCTGTTTTTT	CASTLSGGGNTGELFF
TRBJ2-3	18	TRBD2	-	TRBV5-4	TGTGCCAGCAGCTCTGAGCTAGCGGGAGGCACTAGCACAGATACGCAGTATTTT	CASSSELAGGTSTDTQYF
TRBJ2-7	17	TRBD1	-	TRBV18	TGTGCCAGCTCGATACTCCCCCAGGACAGGGACTCTCGCGAGCAGTACTTC	CASSILPQDRDSREQYF
TRBJ2-1	11	-	-	TRBV20-1	TGCAGTGCTAGGAAGGGAGGTGAGCAGTTCTTC	CSARKGGEQFF
TRBJ2-5	14	-	-	TRBV18	TGTGCCAGCTCAACCTACAGGGTCGAGGAGACCCAGTACTTC	CASSTYRVEETQYF
TRBJ2-7	14	-	-	TRBV7-3	TGTGCCAGCAGCCTGGGTGGGGGCCTCGACGAGCAGTACTTC	CASSLGGGLDEQYF
TRBJ1-1	15	TRBD1	-	TRBV11-2	TGTGCCAGCAGCGTCACAGGGGGCACGGGCACTGAAGCTTTCTTT	CASSVTGGTGTEAFF
TRBJ2-4	13	TRBD1	-	TRBV19	TGTGCCAGTAGGCGGACAGGGGTCGACATTCAGTACTTC	CASRRTGVDIQYF
TRBJ1-3	14	-	-	TRBV15	TGTGCCACGCGCGTCAGGGGAACGGGAAACACCATATATTTT	CATRVRGTGNTIYF
TRBJ2-3	14	TRBD1	-	TRBV10-1	TGCGCCAGCAAAGGGGACAGGGGGCAAGATACGCAGTATTTT	CASKGDRGQDTQYF
TRBJ2-7	12	-	-	TRBV6-1	TGTGCCAGCAGTGAAAGAGGCTACGAGCAGTACTTC	CASSERGYEQYF
TRBJ1-1	14	-	-	TRBV30	TGTGCCTGCTCCCAGGGGCCCTCGAACACTGAAGCTTTCTTT	CACSQGPSNTEAFF
TRBJ1-1	15	-	once	TRBV14	TGTGCCAGCAGCCAGTCCTGGGGGGGGCTCACTGAAGCTTTCTTT	CASSQSWGGLTEAFF
TRBJ2-1	16	TRBD2	-	TRBV5-1	TGCGCCAGCCAGGGACTGAGCGGGAGGGCCTACAATGAGCAGTTCTTC	CASQGLSGRAYNEQFF
TRBJ2-7	13	TRBD2	-	TRBV7-3	TGTGCCAGCAGCTCTAGCGGGGGTTACGAGCAGTACTTC	CASSSSGGYEQYF
TRBJ1-2	16	TRBD1	-	TRBV29-1	TGCAGCGTTGAAGATTGGGGTCTGGGACAGGGGGCAGGCTACACCTTC	CSVEDWGLGQGAGYTF
TRBJ2-2	14	TRBD1	-	TRBV27	TGTGCCAGCAGGGAGACAGGGGCCACCGGGGAGCTGTTTTTT	CASRETGATGELFF
TRBJ2-7	14	-	-	TRBV6-1	TGTGCCAGCTCGTCCTTCGGGGGGCTATACGAGCAGTACTTC	CASSSFGGLYEQYF
TRBJ1-3	14	-	-	TRBV11-2	TGTGCCAGCAGCCCTACGATCTCTGGAAACACCATATATTTT	CASSPTISGNTIYF
TRBJ1-4	14	-	-	TRBV28	TGTGCCAGCAGCAACAGAGCAAAATACGAAAAACTGTTTTTT	CASSNRAKYEKLFF
TRBJ2-2	15	-	-	TRBV11-3	TGTGCCAGCAGCTTAGGCGGTCGAAGTATCGGGGAGCTGTTTTTT	CASSLGGRSIGELFF
TRBJ2-7	13	TRBD2	once	TRBV9	TGTGCCAGCAGCAAAGGACTAGCCCCCAAGCAGTACTTC	CASSKGLAPKQYF
TRBJ1-4	13	TRBD1	-	TRBV6-5	TGTGCCAGCGGGGACAGGGGTAATGAAAAACTGTTTTTT	CASGDRGNEKLFF
TRBJ1-3	12	-	-	TRBV29-1	TGCAGCTTCCTGACAGCTGGAAACACCATATATTTT	CSFLTAGNTIYF
TRBJ2-5	14	TRBD1	-	TRBV12-5	TGTGCTAGTGGTAACCGGGACAGGGGAGAGACCCAGTACTTC	CASGNRDRGETQYF